These 20 T cell receptor beta chains came from one sample sequenced in a study of cytomegalovirus exposure and HLA in healthy donors. 60 Vbeta and 13 Jbeta primers were used in PCR. Clones were read by immunoSEQ multiplex PCR, and TCRdb kept only the in-frame ones, dropping some. The data contain some 120,000 clones, around three quarters of them seen just once; the ten biggest clones take up just under 3%. Sequences were obtained from PBMCs. These receptors originate from a woman aged 18-29 years in good health and CMV-seropositive.

V gene TRBV6-5 combines with J gene TRBJ1-2; 9 nucleotides match TRBD1. The CDR3 sequence is 14 residues long. Trimming cost V 5 bases and J 4 bases; bases outside gene matches: 5. The germline V gene encodes CDR1 MNHEY and CDR2 SVGAGI. CDR3 amino acids: CASSEQGATYGYTF. Written as DNA, the CDR3 is TGTGCCAGCAGTGAACAGGGGGCGACCTATGGCTACACCTTC.

This clone came up a few times. V is TRBV7-9 and J is TRBJ1-1; D is perhaps TRBD1 (6 bases). Germline-derived CDR1 and CDR2 are SEHNR and FQNEAQ (reference sequence). V was clipped by 5 bases and J by 7 bases, with 17 bases between them. The length of the CDR3 is 14 residues. Here the CDR3 reads CASSPRTGTSEAFF. DNA for the CDR3: TGTGCCAGCAGCCCTAGAACAGGGACGAGTGAAGCTTTCTTT. The entire variable domain, with the rest obtained from reference TRBV7-9 and TRBJ1-1, is as follows: DTGVSQNPRHKITKRGQNVTFRCDPISEHNRLYWYRQTLGQGPEFLTYFQNEAQLEKSRLLSDRFSAERPKGSFSTLEIQRTEQGDSAMYLCASSPRTGTSEAFFGQGTRLTVV.

This clone was counted only a few times. The CDR3 loop is CASRDQGWDTEAFF. DNA for the CDR3: TGTGCCAGCAGAGATCAGGGATGGGACACTGAAGCTTTCTTT. The V call is TRBV5-8, the J call TRBJ1-1, with D possibly matching TRBD1 (5 bases). There are 14 residues in the CDR3. Per the germline V gene, CDR1 is SGHTS and CDR2 is YDEGEE. V was shortened by 5 bases and J by 3 bases, with 14 bases between the two germline ends.

A single count supports this clone. The genes are TRBV4-1 and TRBJ2-2; D not resolved. This CDR3 is 13 amino acids long. V was cut by 0 bases and J by 7 bases, with 6 bases left in between. Germline CDR1 MGHRA, CDR2 YSYEKL. CDR3 protein: CASSQDGLGELFF. CDR3 DNA sequence: TGCGCCAGCAGCCAAGATGGGCTCGGGGAGCTGTTTTTT.

The V call is TRBV7-9, the J call TRBJ1-1; no definite D call. CDR1 and CDR2 (germline): SEHNR, FQNEAQ (reference sequence). The length of the CDR3 is 11 residues. The V end was cut by 5 bases, the J end by 8 bases, with 9 bases between. As DNA, the CDR3 is TGTGCCAGCAGCAGTTCCAGGGAAGCTTTCTTT. It codes for CASSSSREAFF.

The chain is built from TRBV6-5 and TRBJ2-3, with 9 bases matching TRBD1. Germline V gene data show CDR1 as MNHEY and CDR2 as SVGAGI. CDR3 size: 15 residues. Losses at the gene ends were 4 bases for V and 5 bases for J; bases not matched to a gene: 7. The CDR3 loop is CASSLTGGFRDTQYF. The CDR3 coding sequence is TGTGCCAGCAGTTTAACAGGGGGCTTCAGAGATACGCAGTATTTT.

The chain links TRBV28 to TRBJ1-1; D uncertain. The germline V and J ends were trimmed by 7 bases and 1 base, with 19 bases remaining between them. The CDR3 spans 16 residues. Germline CDR1 MDHEN, CDR2 SYDVKM. The CDR3 region has the DNA TGTGCCAGCATTAACCCTCTAGATCGGGGGAACACTGAAGCTTTCTTT. Its protein product is CASINPLDRGNTEAFF.

The chain couples TRBV11-2 to TRBJ2-5; 9 nucleotides align to TRBD2. Germline trimming cut 5 bases from V and 5 bases from J; bases unmatched to any gene: 12. CDR1 is SGHAT, CDR2 FQNNGV, per germline. This CDR3 region has 16 residues. CDR3 DNA sequence: TGTGCCAGCAGCCCCTGGGCCGGGACTAGCCCGGAGACCCAGTACTTC. Translating it yields CASSPWAGTSPETQYF.

This clone has only a few counts. The rearrangement joins TRBV5-4 to TRBJ1-1; 7 bases match TRBD1. CDR1 and CDR2 (germline): SGHNT, YYREEE (reference sequence). The length of the CDR3 is 15 residues. After removal of 0 bases from V and 2 bases from J, the junction contained 4 bases not matched to a gene. This CDR3 is CASSLGQGVNTEAFF. CDR3 DNA sequence: TGTGCCAGCAGCTTGGGACAGGGCGTCAACACTGAAGCTTTCTTT.

The genes are TRBV6-6 and TRBJ2-5; TRBD2 agrees at 7 bases. The CDR3 is made up of 15 amino acids. Trimming at V came to 8 bases and at J to 2 bases, leaving 11 bases not matched to a gene. The germline gives CDR1 MNHNY, CDR2 SVGAGI (reference sequence). The CDR3, as DNA: TGTGCCAGCCGCGGGGCTAGCGGACTACAAGAGACCCAGTACTTC. Translated: CASRGASGLQETQYF.

The J gene is TRBJ2-2, the V gene TRBV4-1; 8 bases are shared with TRBD2. The CDR3 length is 16 residues. The germline V gene encodes CDR1 MGHRA and CDR2 YSYEKL. The J segment lost 5 bases and the V segment lost 1 base, leaving 6 bases of the junction unmatched. This chain's CDR3 is CASSQGGGRRTGELFF. In nucleotides, the CDR3 is TGCGCCAGCAGCCAAGGGGGCGGGAGGCGAACCGGGGAGCTGTTTTTT.

The chain employs TRBV5-1 and TRBJ1-6, with no clear D. The ends were cut back, 1 base at V and 5 bases at J, with 10 bases in the middle. The CDR3 contains 15 residues. From germline, CDR1 is SGHRS and CDR2 YFSETQ. The CDR3 nucleotides are TGCGCCAGCAGCTTGATCGGGGTCGATAATTCACCCCTCCACTTT. Protein: CASSLIGVDNSPLHF.

This clone was found once. The V call is TRBV1, the J call TRBJ1-5; the table's D call, TRBD1, was not checked against the DNA. TRBV1 is a listed pseudogene. This CDR3 has 17 amino acids. The CDR3 bases are TGCACCAGCAGCCAAGATAGGAGGACAGCAGGCAATCAGCCCCAGCATTTT. Translation gives CTSSQDRRTAGNQPQHF.

This clone was detected a few times. This sequence joins TRBV18 and TRBJ1-3; TRBD1 might be the D (6 bases). There are 15 residues in the CDR3. Germline V CDR1 and CDR2: KGHSH, LQKENI. V was pared by 4 bases and J by 4 bases, with 14 bases between. The DNA of the CDR3 is TGTGCCAGCTCACGAGAACAGGGAGAAGGAAACACCATATATTTT. Translated, it gives CASSREQGEGNTIYF.

This chain joins TRBV6-5 and TRBJ2-5; D unclear. The length of the CDR3 is 13 residues. V was shortened by 6 bases and J by 5 bases, with 13 bases between the two germline ends. Per germline, CDR1 MNHEY and CDR2 SVGAGI. The CDR3 nucleotides are TGTGCCAGCAGGCTCTTGGTGAGGGAGACCCAGTACTTC. Translated, it gives CASRLLVRETQYF.

This clone was detected only once. J is TRBJ1-3 and V is TRBV9; D remains unclear. Trimming left V 4 bases short and J 2 bases short, with 16 bases between. Germline CDR1 SGDLS, CDR2 YYNGEE. There are 16 residues in the CDR3. The CDR3 DNA reads TGTGCCAGCAGCCCAAGGGAGGGTAGGACTGGAAACACCATATATTTT. The encoded protein is CASSPREGRTGNTIYF.

The chain has TRBV5-4 and TRBJ2-2; 10 nucleotides line up with TRBD2. The trim removed 3 bases at V and 5 bases at J, leaving 7 bases unmatched. Germline CDR1 and CDR2: SGHNT and YYREEE (reference sequence). The CDR3 is made up of 16 amino acids. The CDR3 here is CASSSLAGAGTGELFF. The CDR3 DNA follows: TGTGCCAGCAGCTCCCTAGCGGGAGCTGGTACCGGGGAGCTGTTTTTT.

This chain connects TRBV27 to TRBJ2-1, with D possibly TRBD2 on 5 matching bases. The ends were cut back, 2 bases at V and 0 bases at J, with 8 bases in the middle. Germline CDR1 reads MNHEY; CDR2 reads SMNVEV (reference sequence). The CDR3 contains 15 residues. CDR3 in amino acids: CASSLSGSSYNEQFF. CDR3 DNA: TGTGCCAGCAGTTTAAGCGGAAGCTCCTACAATGAGCAGTTCTTC.

The chain links TRBV7-9 to TRBJ1-5; 7 bases fit TRBD1. The trim removed 8 bases at V and 4 bases at J, leaving 5 bases unmatched. This CDR3 comprises 13 residues. CDR1 is SEHNR, CDR2 FQNEAQ, per germline (reference sequence). This CDR3 reads CASSMTGNQPQHF. DNA of the CDR3: TGTGCCAGCTCGATGACAGGGAATCAGCCCCAGCATTTT.

This chain joins TRBV11-3 and TRBJ2-7; tentative D call: TRBD1 (5 bases). Germline CDR1 reads SGHNT; CDR2 reads YENEEA. Trimming cost V 4 bases and J 2 bases, with 12 bases left between them. CDR3 length equals 14 residues. The CDR3 here is CASSSGHPPYEQYF. The CDR3 DNA is TGTGCCAGCAGCTCCGGACATCCACCCTACGAGCAGTACTTC.